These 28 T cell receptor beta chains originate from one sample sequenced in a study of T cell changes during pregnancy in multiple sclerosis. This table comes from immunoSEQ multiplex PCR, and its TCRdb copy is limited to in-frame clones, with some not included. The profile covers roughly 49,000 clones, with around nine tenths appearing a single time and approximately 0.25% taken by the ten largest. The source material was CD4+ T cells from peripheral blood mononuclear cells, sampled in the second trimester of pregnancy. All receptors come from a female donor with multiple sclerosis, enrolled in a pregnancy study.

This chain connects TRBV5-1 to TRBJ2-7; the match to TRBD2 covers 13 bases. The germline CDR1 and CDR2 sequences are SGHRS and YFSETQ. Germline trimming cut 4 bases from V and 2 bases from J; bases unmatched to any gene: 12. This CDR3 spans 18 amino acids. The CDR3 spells CASSLGGLAGVEPYEQYF. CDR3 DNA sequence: TGCGCCAGCAGCCTGGGTGGACTAGCGGGGGTGGAGCCCTACGAGCAGTACTTC.

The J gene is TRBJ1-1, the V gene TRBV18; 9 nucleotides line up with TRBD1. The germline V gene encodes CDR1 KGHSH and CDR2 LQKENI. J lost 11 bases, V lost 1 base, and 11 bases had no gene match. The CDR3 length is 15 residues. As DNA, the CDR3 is TGTGCCAGCTCACCACGTGAGGGGACAGGGTTTTCTGCTTTCTTT. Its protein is CASSPREGTGFSAFF.

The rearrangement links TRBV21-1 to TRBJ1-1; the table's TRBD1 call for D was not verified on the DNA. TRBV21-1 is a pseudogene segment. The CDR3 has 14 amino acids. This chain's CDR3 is CASSDGQALTEAFF. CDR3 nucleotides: TGTGCCAGCAGCGATGGACAGGCCCTCACTGAAGCTTTCTTT.

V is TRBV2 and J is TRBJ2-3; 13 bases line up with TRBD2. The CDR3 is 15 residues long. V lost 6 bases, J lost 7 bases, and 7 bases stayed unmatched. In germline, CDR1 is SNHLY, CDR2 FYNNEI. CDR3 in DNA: TGTGCCAGCAGGCCGGGACTAGCGGGGAAGAATACGCAGTATTTT. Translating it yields CASRPGLAGKNTQYF.

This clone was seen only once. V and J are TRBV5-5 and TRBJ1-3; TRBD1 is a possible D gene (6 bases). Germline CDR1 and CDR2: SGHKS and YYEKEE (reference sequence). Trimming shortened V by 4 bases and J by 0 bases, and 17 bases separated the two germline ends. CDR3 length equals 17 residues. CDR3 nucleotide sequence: TGTGCCAGCAGCAGCTTGACAGGACTGAGCTCTGGAAACACCATATATTTT. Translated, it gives CASSSLTGLSSGNTIYF.

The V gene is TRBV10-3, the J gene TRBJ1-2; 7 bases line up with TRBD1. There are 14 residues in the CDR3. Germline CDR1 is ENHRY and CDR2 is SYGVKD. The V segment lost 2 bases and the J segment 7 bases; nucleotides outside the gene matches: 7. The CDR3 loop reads CAISETGVASGYTF. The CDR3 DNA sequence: TGTGCCATCAGTGAGACAGGGGTAGCCTCTGGCTACACCTTC.

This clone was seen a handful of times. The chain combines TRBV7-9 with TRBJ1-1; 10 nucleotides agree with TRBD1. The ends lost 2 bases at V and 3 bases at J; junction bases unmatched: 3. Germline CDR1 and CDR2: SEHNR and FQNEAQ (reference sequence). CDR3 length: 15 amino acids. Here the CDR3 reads CASSLYGTGDTEAFF. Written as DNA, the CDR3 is TGTGCCAGCAGCTTATACGGGACAGGGGACACTGAAGCTTTCTTT.

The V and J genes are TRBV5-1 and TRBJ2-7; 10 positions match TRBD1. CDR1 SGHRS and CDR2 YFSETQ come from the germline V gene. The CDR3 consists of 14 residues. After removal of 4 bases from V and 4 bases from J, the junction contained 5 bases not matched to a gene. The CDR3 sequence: CASSGGQGKYEQYF. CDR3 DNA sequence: TGCGCCAGCAGCGGGGGACAGGGGAAATACGAGCAGTACTTC.

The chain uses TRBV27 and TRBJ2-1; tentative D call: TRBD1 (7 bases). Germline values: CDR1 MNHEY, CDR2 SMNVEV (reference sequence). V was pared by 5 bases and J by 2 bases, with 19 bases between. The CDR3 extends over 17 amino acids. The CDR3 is CASSPRQGLGAYNEQFF. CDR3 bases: TGTGCCAGCAGTCCCCGACAGGGACTTGGGGCCTACAATGAGCAGTTCTTC.

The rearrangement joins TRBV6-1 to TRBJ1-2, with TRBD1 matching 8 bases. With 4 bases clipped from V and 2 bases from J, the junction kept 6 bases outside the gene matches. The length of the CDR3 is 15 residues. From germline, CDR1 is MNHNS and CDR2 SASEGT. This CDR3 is CASSVQGGVNYGYTF. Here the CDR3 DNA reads TGTGCCAGCAGTGTACAGGGGGGAGTGAACTATGGCTACACCTTC.

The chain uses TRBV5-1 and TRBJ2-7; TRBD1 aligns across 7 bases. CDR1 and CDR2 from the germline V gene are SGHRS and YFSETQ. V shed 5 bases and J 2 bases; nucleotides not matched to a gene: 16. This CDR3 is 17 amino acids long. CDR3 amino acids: CASSVSSGQSFPYEQYF. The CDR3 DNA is TGCGCCAGCAGTGTTTCTTCGGGACAGTCTTTCCCCTACGAGCAGTACTTC. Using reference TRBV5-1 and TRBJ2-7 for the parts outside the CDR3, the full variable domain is KAGVTQTPRYLIKTRGQQVTLSCSPISGHRSVSWYQQTPGQGLQFLFEYFSETQRNKGNFPGRFSGRQFSNSRSEMNVSTLELGDSALYLCASSVSSGQSFPYEQYFGPGTRLTVT.

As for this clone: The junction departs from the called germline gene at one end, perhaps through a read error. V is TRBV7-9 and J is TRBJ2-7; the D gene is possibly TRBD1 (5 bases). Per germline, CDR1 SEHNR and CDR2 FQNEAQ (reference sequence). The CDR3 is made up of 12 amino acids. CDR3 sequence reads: CASSPDSRVLDF. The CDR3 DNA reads TGTGCCAGCAGCCCGGATTCCAGGGTTTTGGACTTC. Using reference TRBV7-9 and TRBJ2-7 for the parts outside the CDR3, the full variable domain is DTGVSQNPRHKITKRGQNVTFRCDPISEHNRLYWYRQTLGQGPEFLTYFQNEAQLEKSRLLSDRFSAERPKGSFSTLEIQRTEQGDSAMYLCASSPDSRVLDFGPGTRLTVT.

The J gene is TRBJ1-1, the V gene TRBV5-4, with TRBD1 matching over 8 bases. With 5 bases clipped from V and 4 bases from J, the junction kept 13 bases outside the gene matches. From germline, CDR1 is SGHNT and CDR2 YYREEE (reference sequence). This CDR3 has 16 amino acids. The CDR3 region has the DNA TGTGCCAGCAGTTCAGGGGGCGCGAAGTCGGTCACTGAAGCTTTCTTT. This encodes CASSSGGAKSVTEAFF.

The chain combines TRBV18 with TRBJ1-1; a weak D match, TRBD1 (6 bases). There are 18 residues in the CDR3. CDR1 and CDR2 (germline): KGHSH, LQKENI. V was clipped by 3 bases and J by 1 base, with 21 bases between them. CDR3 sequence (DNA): TGTGCCAGCTCACCCAAGGGTAGAACAGGGTTGACGAACACTGAAGCTTTCTTT. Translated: CASSPKGRTGLTNTEAFF.

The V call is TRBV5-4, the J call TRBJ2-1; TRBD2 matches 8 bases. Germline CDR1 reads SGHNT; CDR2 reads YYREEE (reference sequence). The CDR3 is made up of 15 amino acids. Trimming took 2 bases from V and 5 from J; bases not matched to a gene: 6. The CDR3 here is CASSFDPGGDNEQFF. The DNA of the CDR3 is TGTGCCAGCAGCTTCGATCCGGGGGGGGACAATGAGCAGTTCTTC.

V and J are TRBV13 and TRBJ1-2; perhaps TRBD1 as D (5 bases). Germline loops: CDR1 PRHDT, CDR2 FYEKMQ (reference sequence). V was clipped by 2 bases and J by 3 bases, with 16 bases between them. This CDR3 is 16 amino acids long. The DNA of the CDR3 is TGTGCCAGCAGCTTATCCCCTACAGGCCCTTACTATGGCTACACCTTC. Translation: CASSLSPTGPYYGYTF.

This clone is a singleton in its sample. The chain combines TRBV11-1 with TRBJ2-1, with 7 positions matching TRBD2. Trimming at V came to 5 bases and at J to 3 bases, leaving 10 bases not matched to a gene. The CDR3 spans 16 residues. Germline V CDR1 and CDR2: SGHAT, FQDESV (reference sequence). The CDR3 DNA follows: TGTGCCAGCAGCGCCCTACTAGCGACGGACTACAATGAGCAGTTCTTC. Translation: CASSALLATDYNEQFF.

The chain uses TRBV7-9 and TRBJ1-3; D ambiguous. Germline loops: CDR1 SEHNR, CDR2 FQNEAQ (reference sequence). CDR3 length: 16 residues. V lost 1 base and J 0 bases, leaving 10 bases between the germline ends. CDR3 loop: CASSLGERSSGNTIYF. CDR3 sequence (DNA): TGTGCCAGCAGCTTAGGCGAGCGCTCCTCTGGAAACACCATATATTTT.

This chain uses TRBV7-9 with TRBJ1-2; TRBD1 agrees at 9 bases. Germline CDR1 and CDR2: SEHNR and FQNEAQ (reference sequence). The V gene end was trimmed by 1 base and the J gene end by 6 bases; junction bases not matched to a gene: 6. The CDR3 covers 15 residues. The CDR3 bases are TGTGCCAGCAGCTTAGACGTAGGGACAGGGAATGGCTACACCTTC. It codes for CASSLDVGTGNGYTF.

The CDR3 DNA reads as TGTGCCAGCAGGCCGGAGGCGGGGGGAAACACCATATATTTT. The encoded protein is CASRPEAGGNTIYF. V usage is TRBV6-4 and J usage is TRBJ1-3; D not resolved. Trimming removed 6 bases from V and 4 bases from J, with 13 bases in between. The CDR3 has 14 residues. Germline V lookup: CDR1 MRHNA, CDR2 SNTAGT.

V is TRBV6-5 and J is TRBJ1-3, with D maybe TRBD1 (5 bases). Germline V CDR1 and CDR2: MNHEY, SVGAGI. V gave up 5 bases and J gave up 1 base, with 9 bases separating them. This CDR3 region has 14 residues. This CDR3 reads CASSQPGSGNTIYF. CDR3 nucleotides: TGTGCCAGCAGTCAACCAGGGTCTGGAAACACCATATATTTT.

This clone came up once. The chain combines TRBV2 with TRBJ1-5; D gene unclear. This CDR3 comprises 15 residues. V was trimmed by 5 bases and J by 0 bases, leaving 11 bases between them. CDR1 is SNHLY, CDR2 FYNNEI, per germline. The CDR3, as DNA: TGTGCCAGCAGTCCACTGGGCTCTAGCAATCAGCCCCAGCATTTT. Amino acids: CASSPLGSSNQPQHF.

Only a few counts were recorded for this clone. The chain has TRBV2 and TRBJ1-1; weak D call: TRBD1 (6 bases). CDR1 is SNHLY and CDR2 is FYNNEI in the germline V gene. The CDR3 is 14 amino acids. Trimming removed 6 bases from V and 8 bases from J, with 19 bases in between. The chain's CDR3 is CASSTGTRVSEAFF. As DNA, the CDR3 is TGTGCCAGCAGCACAGGGACAAGGGTCTCCGAAGCTTTCTTT.

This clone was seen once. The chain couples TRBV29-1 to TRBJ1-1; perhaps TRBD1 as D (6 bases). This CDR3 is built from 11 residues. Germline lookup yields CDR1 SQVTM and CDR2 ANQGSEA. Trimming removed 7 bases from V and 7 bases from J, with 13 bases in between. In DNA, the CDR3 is TGCAGCGCAGGGAGGGACATTGAAGCTTTCTTT. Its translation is CSAGRDIEAFF.

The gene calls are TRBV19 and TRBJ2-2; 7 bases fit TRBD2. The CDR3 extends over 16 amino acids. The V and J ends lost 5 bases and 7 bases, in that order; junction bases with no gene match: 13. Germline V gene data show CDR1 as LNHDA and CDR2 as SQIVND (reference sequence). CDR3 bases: TGTGCCAGTAGTCTGTTGGACACGGGGGGTCACGGGGAGCTGTTTTTT. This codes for CASSLLDTGGHGELFF.

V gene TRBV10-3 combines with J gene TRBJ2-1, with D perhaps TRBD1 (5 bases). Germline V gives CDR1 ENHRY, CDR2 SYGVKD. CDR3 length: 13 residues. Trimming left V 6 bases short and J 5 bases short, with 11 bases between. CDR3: CAISILGDNEQFF. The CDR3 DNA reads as TGTGCCATCAGCATCCTAGGGGACAATGAGCAGTTCTTC.

Here the CDR3 DNA reads TGTGCCAGCAGCTTGGATTTGGGAGGCAATCAGCCCCAGCATTTT. Residues: CASSLDLGGNQPQHF. The J gene is TRBJ1-5, the V gene TRBV7-9; no clear D gene. Germline CDR1 is SEHNR and CDR2 is FQNEAQ (reference sequence). Trimming shortened V by 3 bases and J by 2 bases, and 11 bases separated the two germline ends. The CDR3 has 15 residues.

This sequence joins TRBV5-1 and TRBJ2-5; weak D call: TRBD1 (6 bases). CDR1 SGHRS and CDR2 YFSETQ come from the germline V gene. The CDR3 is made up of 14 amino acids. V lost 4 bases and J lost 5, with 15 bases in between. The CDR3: CASSATGIRETQYF. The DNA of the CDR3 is TGCGCCAGCAGCGCCACAGGGATTCGGGAGACCCAGTACTTC.